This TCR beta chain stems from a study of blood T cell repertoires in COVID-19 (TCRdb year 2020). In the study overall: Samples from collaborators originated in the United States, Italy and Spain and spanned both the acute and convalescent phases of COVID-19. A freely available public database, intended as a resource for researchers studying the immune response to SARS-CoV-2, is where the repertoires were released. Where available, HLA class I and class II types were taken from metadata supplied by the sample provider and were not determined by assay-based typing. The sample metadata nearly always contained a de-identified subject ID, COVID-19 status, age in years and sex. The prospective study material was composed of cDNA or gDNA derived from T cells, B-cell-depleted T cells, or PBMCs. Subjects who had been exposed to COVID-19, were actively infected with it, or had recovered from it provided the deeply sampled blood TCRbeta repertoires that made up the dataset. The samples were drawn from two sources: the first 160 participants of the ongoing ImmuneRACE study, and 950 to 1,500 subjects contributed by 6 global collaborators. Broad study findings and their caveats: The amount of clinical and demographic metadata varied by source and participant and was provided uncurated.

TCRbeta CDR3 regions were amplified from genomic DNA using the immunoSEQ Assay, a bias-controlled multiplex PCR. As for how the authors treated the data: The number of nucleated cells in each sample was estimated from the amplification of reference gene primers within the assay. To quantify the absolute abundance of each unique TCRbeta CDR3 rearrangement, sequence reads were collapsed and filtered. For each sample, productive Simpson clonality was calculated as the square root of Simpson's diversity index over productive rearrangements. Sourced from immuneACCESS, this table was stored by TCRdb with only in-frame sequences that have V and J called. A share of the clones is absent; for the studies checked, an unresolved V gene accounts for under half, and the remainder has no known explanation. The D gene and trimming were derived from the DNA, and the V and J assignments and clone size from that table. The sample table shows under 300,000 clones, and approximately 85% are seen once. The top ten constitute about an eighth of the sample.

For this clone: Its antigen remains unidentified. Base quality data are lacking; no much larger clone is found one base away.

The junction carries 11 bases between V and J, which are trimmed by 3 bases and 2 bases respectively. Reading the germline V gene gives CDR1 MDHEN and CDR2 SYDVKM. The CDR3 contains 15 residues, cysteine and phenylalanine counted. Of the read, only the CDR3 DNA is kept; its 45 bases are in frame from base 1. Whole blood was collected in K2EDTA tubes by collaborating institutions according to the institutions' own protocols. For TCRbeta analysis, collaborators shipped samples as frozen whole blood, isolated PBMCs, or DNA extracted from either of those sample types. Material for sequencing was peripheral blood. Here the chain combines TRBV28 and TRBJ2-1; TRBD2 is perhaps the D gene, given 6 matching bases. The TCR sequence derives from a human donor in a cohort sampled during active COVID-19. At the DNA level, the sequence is TGTGCCAGCAGTTTCGGTAGCGGACCCTACAATGAGCAGTTCTTC. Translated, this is CASSFGSGPYNEQFF.